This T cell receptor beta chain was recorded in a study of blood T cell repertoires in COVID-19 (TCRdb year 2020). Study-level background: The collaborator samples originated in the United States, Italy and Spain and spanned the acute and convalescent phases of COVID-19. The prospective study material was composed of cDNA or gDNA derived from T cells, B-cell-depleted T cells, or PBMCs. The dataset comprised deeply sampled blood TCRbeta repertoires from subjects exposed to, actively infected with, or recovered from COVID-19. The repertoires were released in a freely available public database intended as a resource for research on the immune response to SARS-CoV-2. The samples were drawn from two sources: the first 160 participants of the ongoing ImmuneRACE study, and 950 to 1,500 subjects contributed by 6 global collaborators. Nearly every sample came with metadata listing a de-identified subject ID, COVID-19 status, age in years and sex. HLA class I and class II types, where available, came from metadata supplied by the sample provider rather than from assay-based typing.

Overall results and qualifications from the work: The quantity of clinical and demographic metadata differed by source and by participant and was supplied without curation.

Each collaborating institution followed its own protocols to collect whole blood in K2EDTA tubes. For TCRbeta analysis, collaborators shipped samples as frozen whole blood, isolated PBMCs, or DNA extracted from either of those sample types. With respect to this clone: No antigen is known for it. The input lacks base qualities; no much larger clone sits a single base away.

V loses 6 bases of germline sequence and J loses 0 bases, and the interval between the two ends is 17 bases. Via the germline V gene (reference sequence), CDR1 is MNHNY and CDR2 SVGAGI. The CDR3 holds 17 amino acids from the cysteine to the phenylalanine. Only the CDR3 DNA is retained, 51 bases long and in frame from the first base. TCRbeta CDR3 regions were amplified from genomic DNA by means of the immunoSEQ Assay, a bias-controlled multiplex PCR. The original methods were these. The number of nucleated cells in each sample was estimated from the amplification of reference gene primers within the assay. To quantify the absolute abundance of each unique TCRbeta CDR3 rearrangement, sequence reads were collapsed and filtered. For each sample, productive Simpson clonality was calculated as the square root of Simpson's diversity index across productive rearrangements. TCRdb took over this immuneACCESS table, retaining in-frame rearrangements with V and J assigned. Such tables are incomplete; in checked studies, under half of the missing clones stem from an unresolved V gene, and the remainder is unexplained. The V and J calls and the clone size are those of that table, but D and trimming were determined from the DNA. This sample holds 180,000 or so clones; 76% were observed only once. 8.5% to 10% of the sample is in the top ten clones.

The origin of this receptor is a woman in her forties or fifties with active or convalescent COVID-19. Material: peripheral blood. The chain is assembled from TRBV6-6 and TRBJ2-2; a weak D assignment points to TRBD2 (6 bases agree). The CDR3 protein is CASRRRDSGTNTGELFF. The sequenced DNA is TGTGCCAGCAGGCGACGGGACTCCGGGACGAACACCGGGGAGCTGTTTTTT.